These 10 T cell receptor beta chains share one sample of origin, sequenced in a study of T cell responses to AZD1222 COVID-19 vaccine. Profiling relied on immunoSEQ multiplex PCR, and the TCRdb table lists in-frame clones only, not all of them. The data hold about 140,000 clones, with around 92% observed a single time. Sequenced material: peripheral blood, taken 28 days after the second AZD1222 dose. Every receptor here comes from an adult who received the AZD1222 COVID-19 vaccine.

This chain links TRBV6-5 with TRBJ1-1; D uncertain. V lost 6 bases and J 4 bases, leaving 12 bases between the germline ends. CDR3 length: 13 amino acids. CDR1 MNHEY and CDR2 SVGAGI come from the germline V gene. The CDR3 sequence is CASSLDLGTEAFF. For the CDR3, the DNA is TGTGCCAGCAGCTTAGACCTGGGCACTGAAGCTTTCTTT.

The rearrangement uses TRBV7-8 and TRBJ1-1; 7 bases align to TRBD1. The ends lost 5 bases at V and 0 bases at J; junction bases unmatched: 12. The CDR3 sequence is 17 residues long. Per the germline V gene, CDR1 is SGHVS and CDR2 is FQNEAQ. The CDR3 region is CASSTLDRVFLNTEAFF. DNA for the CDR3: TGTGCCAGCAGCACGCTAGACAGGGTTTTCTTGAACACTGAAGCTTTCTTT.

The rearrangement links TRBV7-9 to TRBJ2-5; D ambiguous. Trimming took off 0 bases at V and 2 bases at J, with 7 bases between the two ends. In germline, CDR1 is SEHNR, CDR2 FQNEAQ (reference sequence). The CDR3 extends over 14 amino acids. CDR3 protein: CASSLAARQETQYF. CDR3 nucleotides: TGTGCCAGCAGCTTAGCGGCCAGACAAGAGACCCAGTACTTC.

The chain carries TRBV27 and TRBJ2-3; maybe TRBD1 (5 bases). The CDR3 runs 13 residues. The ends were cut back, 5 bases at V and 9 bases at J, with 15 bases in the middle. The germline CDR1 and CDR2 sequences are MNHEY and SMNVEV (reference sequence). Here the CDR3 reads CASSLRGQWTQYF. The CDR3 bases are TGTGCCAGCAGTCTAAGGGGCCAGTGGACGCAGTATTTT.

The chain joins TRBV10-3 to TRBJ2-7; 10 positions agree with TRBD2. Germline V gene lookup returns CDR1 ENHRY and CDR2 SYGVKD. The trim removed 6 bases at V and 6 bases at J, leaving 5 bases unmatched. This CDR3 is built from 13 residues. CDR3 DNA sequence: TGTGCCATCAGGGGGACTAGCGCGTTCGAGCAGTACTTC. It specifies CAIRGTSAFEQYF.

CDR3 nucleotide sequence: TGTGCCAGCAGGGCGCTAGCGGGAGGGATGCATGAGCAGTTCTTC. It specifies CASRALAGGMHEQFF. V is TRBV6-6 and J is TRBJ2-1, with 12 bases that match TRBD2. CDR3 length: 15 residues. Germline CDR1 reads MNHNY; CDR2 reads SVGAGI (reference sequence). J gave up 8 bases and V 6 bases, and 8 bases lay outside the gene matches.

V gene TRBV2 combines with J gene TRBJ1-2; D is perhaps TRBD1 (5 bases). V lost 6 bases and J 4 bases, leaving 12 bases between the germline ends. Germline loops: CDR1 SNHLY, CDR2 FYNNEI. The CDR3 has 13 amino acids. The CDR3 region is CASRQGPGYGYTF. The CDR3 bases are TGTGCCAGCAGGCAGGGCCCAGGCTATGGCTACACCTTC.

The chain is built from TRBV4-1 and TRBJ1-4; D remains unclear. Germline CDR1 reads MGHRA; CDR2 reads YSYEKL. Trimming left V 1 base short and J 3 bases short, with 9 bases between. This CDR3 region has 15 residues. This CDR3 is CASSQGEVANEKLFF. The CDR3 DNA follows: TGCGCCAGCAGCCAAGGGGAGGTGGCTAATGAAAAACTGTTTTTT.

This CDR3 reads CASSLSRGVGKETQYF. The CDR3 DNA reads as TGTGCCAGCAGTTTAAGCCGGGGGGTGGGGAAAGAGACCCAGTACTTC. The chain uses TRBV28 and TRBJ2-5; TRBD2 matches 7 bases. The V segment lost 2 bases and the J segment 3 bases; nucleotides outside the gene matches: 9. The length of the CDR3 is 16 residues. Germline CDR1 MDHEN, CDR2 SYDVKM. Full variable domain (outside the CDR3, taken from reference TRBV28 and TRBJ2-5): DVKVTQSSRYLVKRTGEKVFLECVQDMDHENMFWYRQDPGLGLRLIYFSYDVKMKEKGDIPEGYSVSREKKERFSLILESASTNQTSMYLCASSLSRGVGKETQYFGPGTRLLVL.

The rearrangement links TRBV7-9 to TRBJ1-4; D may be TRBD1 (6 bases). V lost 0 bases, J lost 15 bases, and 14 bases lay in between. This CDR3 is built from 13 residues. Germline CDR1 is SEHNR and CDR2 is FQNEAQ (reference sequence). CDR3 nucleotides: TGTGCCAGCAGCTTAGCAGAGGGGGGGCCCTTGTTTTTT. This encodes CASSLAEGGPLFF.